The T cell receptor (beta chain) described here comes from a study of beta chain features in type 1 diabetes (dated by TCRdb to the late 2010s). Study-wide context: Mean age, gender distribution, total cell number and subset yield did not differ between patients and healthy donors. In the study, TCRB repertoires of sorted circulating CD4+ T cell subsets from recently diagnosed type 1 diabetes patients were compared with those of matched healthy donors. Regulatory and stem cell-like memory subsets were obtained from only 8 patients and roughly 8 healthy donors, while naive and central memory subsets were obtained from all 30 or so donors. Across all samples, some 110,000,000 sorted cells were examined, and cell number per subset correlated strongly with RNA yield.

From each donor, a single peripheral blood sample of about 110 mL on average was drawn into heparinised tubes. A BD FACSAria II was used to sort naive, central memory, regulatory and stem cell-like memory CD4+ T cells with a panel that included CD45RO, CCR7, CD25, CD127, CD95 and CD27. All sorted populations exceeded 95% purity. PBMCs were isolated immediately by Lymphoprep density gradient centrifugation and stained directly without culture. To minimize batch effects, samples were stained and sorted in pairs, one healthy donor with one patient per experiment. What the study reported, not specific to this receptor: HLA sub-analyses involved small numbers of individuals, so any influence of HLA type on TCRB rearrangement remained unresolved. Shorter templates might be favored by PCR, yet because patient and control samples were amplified and corrected together, any such skew would affect both groups equally. In all four CD4+ subsets, TCRB CDR3 length was moderately but significantly shorter in type 1 diabetes patients. Because cDNA was sequenced instead of genomic DNA, activated cells with high expression could be over-represented, although the groups did not differ in activation or CD3 levels. At VDJ recombination sites, patients with type 1 diabetes made fewer insertions and deleted more nucleotides, a pattern implying thymic rearrangement abnormalities. Naive, central memory and regulatory TCRB repertoires appeared to be more alike among patients than among healthy donors.

This clone was counted between two and nine times. Its antigen remains undetermined. No base quality information exists; no much larger clone differs at one position. V has 1 base trimmed and J has 1 base trimmed; junction bases matching no gene number 3. Reading from cysteine to phenylalanine, the CDR3 counts 15 amino acids. Only the CDR3 DNA stays, 45 bases, in frame from base 1. The germline V gene specifies MGHRA as CDR1 and YSYEKL as CDR2. All of the isolated RNA was reverse transcribed with the High Capacity cDNA Reverse Transcription Kit, so expressed TCRB transcripts were sequenced. Deep immunoSEQ sequencing was performed on naive, central memory and regulatory T cell samples, with an average of roughly 3.6 million total reads per sample. After sorted cells were lysed in RLT buffer, RNA was extracted with DNase-treated RNeasy Micro or Mini kits, with the choice depending on cell number. Each cell subset was processed on its own to prevent cross-contamination, while patient and healthy donor samples were processed together. TCRB sequences were amplified from cDNA with the immunoSEQ multiplex PCR, producing 87-bp fragments spanning the CDR3 region. The amplicons were sequenced using the Illumina HiSeq platform. The study's own analysis went as follows. Synthetic template baselines were used to correct PCR bias computationally, reads within Hamming distance 2 were collapsed together, and singletons that could not be merged were discarded. By aligning reads against IMGT, V, D and J genes, CDR3 length, and insertions or deletions at six rearrangement sites were assigned. Clonotype counts were normalized to sorted cell number within each subset before computing true diversity and Gini coefficients with the tcR R package. Repertoire sharing was quantified using the overlap coefficient calculated on TCRB nucleotide sequences. Out-of-frame TCRB sequences from naive cells were analyzed as a proxy for the pre-selection repertoire. Held by TCRdb, this immuneACCESS table contains in-frame sequences only and omits some clones. Under half of the omission traces to an unresolved V gene where checked; the cause of the rest is unknown. V, J and clone size are taken as reported in that table, and D and trimming were inferred from the DNA itself. The table for this sample lists approximately 250,000 clones; roughly 14% of them were counted only once. The ten biggest clones cover 0.025% to 0.03% of the sample.

What was sequenced was naive CD4+ T cells from blood. The sample's cell subset or site label is to be understood as: true naive CD4+ T cells. Recombination joined TRBV4-1 with TRBJ1-2, with 7 middle bases fitting TRBD1. The sequence was collected from a woman aged 40 to 49 in good health. The CDR3 has the sequence CASSQGQGGNYGYTF. The sequence in DNA is TGCGCCAGCAGCCAAGGTCAGGGGGGTAACTATGGCTACACCTTC.